This is a list of T cell receptor beta chains from one sample in a study of early T cells in non-severe SARS-CoV-2 infection. TCRdb independently ran MiXCR on the 5' RACE reads; one entry per CDR3 protein. The repertoire has tens of thousands of distinct CDR3 sequences, about 12% of them found once; the top ten carry 6.5%. Sequencing was done on a sample of whole blood. Source of these receptors: an adult who was a healthcare worker with PCR-confirmed SARS-CoV-2 infection or an uninfected control (not recorded which). Both conserved end residues are part of each CDR3. The order of the fields is J gene, D gene, V gene, clone size, CDR3 protein, CDR3 DNA. D genes are given only for firm matches. Rows may omit the clone size; those that give it use once, few, many or a size class.

J gene: TRBJ2-3; D gene: .; V gene: TRBV7-2; clone size: many; CDR3 protein: CASSWATDTQYF; CDR3 DNA: TGTGCCAGCAGCTGGGCGACAGATACGCAGTATTTT
J gene: TRBJ2-2; D gene: TRBD2; V gene: TRBV5-1; clone size: few; CDR3 protein: CASSLDLAGTGELFF; CDR3 DNA: TGCGCCAGCAGCTTGGATCTAGCGGGCACCGGGGAGCTGTTTTTT
J gene: TRBJ2-3; D gene: .; V gene: TRBV7-3; clone size: few; CDR3 protein: CASSLNSGGPDTQYF; CDR3 DNA: TGTGCCAGCAGCCTTAACTCAGGTGGCCCAGATACGCAGTATTTT
J gene: TRBJ1-1; D gene: .; V gene: TRBV2; clone size: .; CDR3 protein: CASRGGRMNTEAFF; CDR3 DNA: TGTGCCAGCAGGGGGGGACGGATGAACACTGAAGCTTTCTTT
J gene: TRBJ2-3; D gene: TRBD2; V gene: TRBV7-2; clone size: .; CDR3 protein: CASSKLAGRTDTQYF; CDR3 DNA: TGTGCCAGCAGCAAACTAGCGGGGCGGACAGATACGCAGTATTTT
J gene: TRBJ1-2; D gene: .; V gene: TRBV7-2; clone size: few; CDR3 protein: CASSLAGGRVFYTF; CDR3 DNA: TGTGCCAGCAGCTTAGCTGGGGGAAGGGTTTTCTACACCTTC
J gene: TRBJ1-1; D gene: .; V gene: TRBV5-6; clone size: .; CDR3 protein: CASSKNTEAFF; CDR3 DNA: TGTGCCAGCAGCAAGAACACTGAAGCTTTCTTT
J gene: TRBJ2-1; D gene: TRBD1; V gene: TRBV20-1; clone size: few; CDR3 protein: CSARERDRLYNEQFF; CDR3 DNA: TGCAGTGCTAGAGAGAGGGACAGACTCTACAATGAGCAGTTCTTC
J gene: TRBJ2-7; D gene: .; V gene: TRBV6-5; clone size: .; CDR3 protein: CASSPFAGRNEEQYF; CDR3 DNA: TGTGCCAGCAGTCCCTTTGCCGGGAGAAATGAGGAGCAGTACTTC
J gene: TRBJ2-6; D gene: TRBD1; V gene: TRBV6-4; clone size: .; CDR3 protein: CASSDNWAGGDSSGANVLTF; CDR3 DNA: TGTGCCAGCAGTGACAACTGGGCAGGGGGTGATAGCTCTGGGGCCAACGTCCTGACTTTC
J gene: TRBJ2-5; D gene: TRBD2; V gene: TRBV20-1; clone size: many; CDR3 protein: CSATSSGLAGGQETQYF; CDR3 DNA: TGCAGTGCTACCTCCTCGGGACTAGCGGGAGGGCAAGAGACCCAGTACTTC
J gene: TRBJ2-7; D gene: TRBD1; V gene: TRBV7-2; clone size: many; CDR3 protein: CASSLARGQGHEQYF; CDR3 DNA: TGTGCCAGCAGCTTAGCGAGGGGGCAGGGCCACGAGCAGTACTTC
J gene: TRBJ1-2; D gene: .; V gene: TRBV25-1; clone size: .; CDR3 protein: CASSDGRYGYTF; CDR3 DNA: TGTGCCAGCAGTGACGGCAGATATGGCTACACCTTC
J gene: TRBJ1-1; D gene: .; V gene: TRBV14; clone size: .; CDR3 protein: CASSQDWGAAHTEAFF; CDR3 DNA: TGTGCCAGCAGCCAAGATTGGGGGGCAGCGCACACTGAAGCTTTCTTT
J gene: TRBJ1-5; D gene: .; V gene: TRBV3-1; clone size: .; CDR3 protein: CASSRQINQPQHF; CDR3 DNA: TGTGCCAGCAGTCGACAGATCAATCAGCCCCAGCATTTT
J gene: TRBJ2-2; D gene: TRBD2; V gene: TRBV20-1; clone size: .; CDR3 protein: CSASGGRGVAGELFF; CDR3 DNA: TGCAGTGCTAGCGGCGGGAGAGGGGTAGCCGGGGAGCTGTTTTTT
J gene: TRBJ1-1; D gene: .; V gene: TRBV4-2; clone size: few; CDR3 protein: CASSQDGPNTEAFF; CDR3 DNA: TGTGCCAGCAGCCAAGATGGCCCGAACACTGAAGCTTTCTTT
J gene: TRBJ1-4; D gene: .; V gene: TRBV5-1; clone size: few; CDR3 protein: CASSPQGGQKWIISEKLFF; CDR3 DNA: TGCGCCAGCAGCCCCCAAGGGGGGCAGAAATGGATTATCAGTGAAAAACTGTTTTTT
J gene: TRBJ2-3; D gene: .; V gene: TRBV11-2; clone size: .; CDR3 protein: CASHTLGRPDTQYF; CDR3 DNA: TGTGCCAGCCATACGCTCGGGCGGCCAGATACGCAGTATTTT
J gene: TRBJ1-5; D gene: .; V gene: TRBV7-9; clone size: few; CDR3 protein: CASSFRDQPQHF; CDR3 DNA: TGTGCCAGCAGCTTCAGGGATCAGCCCCAGCATTTT
J gene: TRBJ2-1; D gene: .; V gene: TRBV5-1; clone size: .; CDR3 protein: CASSFLPPRIYEQFF; CDR3 DNA: TGCGCCAGCAGCTTCCTACCACCCCGCATCTATGAGCAGTTCTTC
J gene: TRBJ2-5; D gene: TRBD2; V gene: TRBV11-2; clone size: many; CDR3 protein: CASSLASGSLETQYF; CDR3 DNA: TGTGCCAGCAGCTTAGCTAGCGGGAGTCTAGAGACCCAGTACTTC
J gene: TRBJ2-2; D gene: TRBD2; V gene: TRBV10-3; clone size: .; CDR3 protein: CAIRGGSGDTGELFF; CDR3 DNA: TGTGCCATCCGAGGCGGGAGTGGTGACACCGGGGAGCTGTTTTTT
J gene: TRBJ2-2; D gene: .; V gene: TRBV3-1; clone size: many; CDR3 protein: CASSLLETGELFF; CDR3 DNA: TGTGCCAGCAGCCTCTTAGAAACCGGGGAGCTGTTTTTT
J gene: TRBJ2-1; D gene: TRBD2; V gene: TRBV12-3/TRBV12-4; clone size: .; CDR3 protein: CASNVAGGLYNEQFF; CDR3 DNA: TGTGCCAGCAATGTAGCGGGAGGCCTATACAATGAGCAGTTCTTC
J gene: TRBJ2-7; D gene: TRBD2; V gene: TRBV14; clone size: .; CDR3 protein: CASSQDYGGRLSSYEQYF; CDR3 DNA: TGTGCCAGCAGCCAAGATTATGGCGGGAGGCTGAGCTCCTACGAGCAGTACTTC
J gene: TRBJ2-1; D gene: TRBD2; V gene: TRBV12-3/TRBV12-4; clone size: many; CDR3 protein: CASSESNSGQNEQFF; CDR3 DNA: TGTGCCAGCAGTGAATCGAATAGCGGGCAAAATGAGCAGTTCTTC
J gene: TRBJ1-5; D gene: .; V gene: TRBV5-6; clone size: few; CDR3 protein: CASSFREGRQPQHF; CDR3 DNA: TGTGCCAGCAGCTTTAGAGAGGGCAGGCAGCCCCAGCATTTT
J gene: TRBJ2-7; D gene: .; V gene: TRBV20-1; clone size: few; CDR3 protein: CSARDPIRGPYEQYF; CDR3 DNA: TGCAGTGCTAGGGACCCTATAAGGGGCCCCTACGAGCAGTACTTC
J gene: TRBJ2-3; D gene: .; V gene: TRBV7-9; clone size: .; CDR3 protein: CASSPPRETDTQYF; CDR3 DNA: TGTGCCAGCAGCCCACCGAGAGAAACAGATACGCAGTATTTT
J gene: TRBJ1-1; D gene: TRBD1; V gene: TRBV6-5; clone size: .; CDR3 protein: CASSSWRQGLPEAFF; CDR3 DNA: TGTGCCAGCAGTTCTTGGAGACAGGGGTTACCTGAAGCTTTCTTT
J gene: TRBJ2-1; D gene: .; V gene: TRBV20-1; clone size: many; CDR3 protein: CSASNSYNEQFF; CDR3 DNA: TGCAGTGCTAGTAACTCCTACAATGAGCAGTTCTTC
J gene: TRBJ2-7; D gene: .; V gene: TRBV6-5; clone size: few; CDR3 protein: CASSYPEGTGIKQYF; CDR3 DNA: TGTGCCAGCAGTTACCCGGAAGGTACGGGCATCAAGCAGTACTTC
J gene: TRBJ2-1; D gene: .; V gene: TRBV20-1; clone size: .; CDR3 protein: CSAGVGAVTYNEQFF; CDR3 DNA: TGCAGTGCTGGAGTGGGGGCAGTAACCTACAATGAGCAGTTCTTC
J gene: TRBJ2-3; D gene: TRBD2; V gene: TRBV7-2; clone size: many; CDR3 protein: CASSLTTSGAGATDTQYF; CDR3 DNA: TGTGCCAGCAGCTTAACAACTAGCGGAGCTGGGGCCACAGATACGCAGTATTTT